The T cell receptor beta chain described here comes from a study of blood T cell repertoires in COVID-19. The CDR3 contains 17 residues. Trimming took 7 bases from V and 5 from J; bases not matched to a gene: 16. CDR1 is MNHEY, CDR2 SMNVEV, per germline (reference sequence). Original methodology: Nucleated cell number was recorded as an estimate derived from reference gene primer amplification. Sequenced by immunoSEQ multiplex PCR; TCRdb stores in-frame clones only, minus some. V and J calls and clone size are given by that table; D and trimming were obtained from the DNA. The repertoire has about 200,000 clones, approximately 86% of them found once; the top ten carry 0.95%.

This rearrangement joins TRBV27 to TRBJ2-1, with 8 nucleotides matching TRBD2. Sequenced input: peripheral blood. This clonotype was obtained from a man aged 55 to 70 with COVID-19, enrolled during active disease. CDR3 in amino acids: CASKLAAGGPIHNEQFF. CDR3 nucleotides: TGTGCCAGCAAACTAGCGGCGGGGGGCCCGATCCACAATGAGCAGTTCTTC.